The text below deals with one T cell receptor (beta chain). Its antigen remains unknown. The PCR contained 60 Vbeta and 13 Jbeta primers. Sequenced by immunoSEQ multiplex PCR; TCRdb stores in-frame clones only, minus some. The sample records 110,000 or so clones, 65% to 80% being singletons. This sample is part of a study of cytomegalovirus exposure and HLA in healthy donors. General study findings and limits: It was reported in a later analysis that an Asian-associated ancestry cluster showed fewer N-insertions than the 666-donor mean. Researchers catalogued roughly 170 TCR beta chains as cytomegalovirus-associated. Accurate prediction of HLA-A and HLA-B alleles (for most subjects) was reportedly achieved from TCR beta sequences.

The V gene's germline CDR1 is SGHRS and CDR2 YFSETQ. With V trimmed by 4 bases and J by 6 bases, 4 bases remained unmatched. The CDR3 is made up of 14 amino acids. The rearrangement uses TRBV5-1 and TRBJ2-3; TRBD2 agrees at 11 bases. This TCR was sampled from a male donor in good health and CMV-seronegative. Sequenced: PBMCs. The CDR3 DNA is TGCGCCAGCAGCACTAGCGGGAGAATTGATACGCAGTATTTT. This encodes CASSTSGRIDTQYF.